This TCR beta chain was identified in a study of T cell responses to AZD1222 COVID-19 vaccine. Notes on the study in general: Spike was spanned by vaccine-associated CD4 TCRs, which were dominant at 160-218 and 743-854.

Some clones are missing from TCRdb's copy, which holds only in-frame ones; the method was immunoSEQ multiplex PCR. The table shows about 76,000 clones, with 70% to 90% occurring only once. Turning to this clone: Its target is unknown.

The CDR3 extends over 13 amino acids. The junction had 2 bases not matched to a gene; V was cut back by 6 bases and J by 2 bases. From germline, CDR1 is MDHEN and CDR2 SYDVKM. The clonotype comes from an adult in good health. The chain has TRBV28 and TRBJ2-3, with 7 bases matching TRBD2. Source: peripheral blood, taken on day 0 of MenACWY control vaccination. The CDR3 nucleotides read TGTGCCAGCAGGGGACTATTCACAGATACGCAGTATTTT. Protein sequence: CASRGLFTDTQYF. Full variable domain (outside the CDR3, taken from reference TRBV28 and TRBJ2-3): DVKVTQSSRYLVKRTGEKVFLECVQDMDHENMFWYRQDPGLGLRLIYFSYDVKMKEKGDIPEGYSVSREKKERFSLILESASTNQTSMYLCASRGLFTDTQYFGPGTRLTVL.